This T cell receptor beta chain was identified in a study of post-analysis software for immune sequencing data. About the study: The cohort encompassed relapsing-remitting, secondary progressive and progressive-relapsing multiple sclerosis disease courses.

The J segment lost 6 bases and the V segment lost 1 base, leaving 4 bases of the junction unmatched. From germline, CDR1 is SGHRS and CDR2 YFSETQ. The CDR3 has 15 residues. TCR beta libraries were prepared from cDNA with unique molecular identifiers. The authors obtained approximately 460,000 cDNA molecules from about 0.94 to 9.7 million T cells. TCRdb re-called the PCR reads with MiXCR, one entry per CDR3 protein. The table records approximately 730,000 distinct CDR3 sequences, 25% to 30% of them present only once. Remarks on this clonotype: Its antigen is still unknown.

Findings of the study overall: Samples prepared in the same batch strongly co-clustered by F measure. There was significantly lower normalized Chao1 diversity in multiple sclerosis patients than in controls. Patients had higher frequencies than controls of about 5 TRBV segments, including TRBV5-6, TRBV5-1 and TRBV20-1.

This sequence was found in a girl aged 10 to 17 with multiple sclerosis. Sequencing was performed on blood. The chain is built from TRBV5-1 and TRBJ2-2; 9 bases align to TRBD1. The CDR3 region is CASSLTGGFPGELFF. As DNA, the CDR3 is TGCGCCAGCAGCTTGACAGGGGGCTTCCCCGGGGAGCTGTTTTTT.